The present TCR beta chain was sequenced within a study of T cell responses to AZD1222 COVID-19 vaccine. Study-wide results and limits: Targets within unmutated variant regions were reportedly found for nearly half of spike-specific TCRs. It was only six AZD1222 recipients who were seropositive at baseline. Across the whole spike, CD4 TCRs peaked at regions 160-218 and 743-854. Donors in the cohort were predominantly white British and more often female, and clonal diversity was possibly underestimated.

J was trimmed by 7 bases and V by 1 base; bases with no gene match: 10. Looked up from germline, CDR1 is SEHNR and CDR2 is FQNEAQ (reference sequence). The CDR3 consists of 16 residues. With regard to this clone: What it recognizes is unknown.

The data were produced by immunoSEQ multiplex PCR, yet TCRdb's version contains in-frame clones alone and is incomplete. The table has fewer than 150,000 clones, around 90% seen once; the top ten hold 1.9%. The sample in question was peripheral blood, obtained on day 0 of AZD1222 vaccination. This receptor was identified in an adult in good health. This chain joins TRBV7-9 and TRBJ1-1; 9 bases match TRBD1. The CDR3 bases are TGTGCCAGCAGCTTAGTGCCGACCGGGACAGGGATTGAAGCTTTCTTT. Translation: CASSLVPTGTGIEAFF. The entire variable domain, with the rest obtained from reference TRBV7-9 and TRBJ1-1, is as follows: DTGVSQNPRHKITKRGQNVTFRCDPISEHNRLYWYRQTLGQGPEFLTYFQNEAQLEKSRLLSDRFSAERPKGSFSTLEIQRTEQGDSAMYLCASSLVPTGTGIEAFFGQGTRLTVV.